A selection of T cell receptor beta chains follows, all from one sample in a study of siplizumab effects on memory and regulatory T cells. The assay was immunoSEQ multiplex PCR, and TCRdb's table has in-frame clones only and misses some. The sample shows about 63,000 clones, over 80% of them seen only once. Input material: memory CD4+ T cells sorted from blood. The receptor source for this set is a human donor in good health. Both conserved end residues are trimmed from each CDR3. The order of the fields is V gene, J gene, CDR3 protein.

V gene: TRBV29-1; J gene: TRBJ1-6; CDR3 protein: SVGEGTPYNSPLH
V gene: TRBV10-3; J gene: TRBJ2-2; CDR3 protein: AIRTEGRELF
V gene: TRBV27; J gene: TRBJ2-2; CDR3 protein: ASSPYTGELF
V gene: TRBV15; J gene: TRBJ1-4; CDR3 protein: ATSRDRGQGRVSTNEKLF
V gene: TRBV11-2; J gene: TRBJ1-2; CDR3 protein: ASTNPYRGRFGYT
V gene: TRBV7-2; J gene: TRBJ2-1; CDR3 protein: ASSSTSYNEQF
V gene: TRBV7-9; J gene: TRBJ1-4; CDR3 protein: ASSRVEASEKLF
V gene: TRBV7-2; J gene: TRBJ2-7; CDR3 protein: ASSSGLAGYYEQY
V gene: TRBV11-1; J gene: TRBJ2-3; CDR3 protein: ASSRGLAGGTQY
V gene: TRBV5-1; J gene: TRBJ2-2; CDR3 protein: ASSSYQGTGELF
V gene: TRBV11-1; J gene: TRBJ2-1; CDR3 protein: ASRTRTSGDYNEQF
V gene: TRBV4-1; J gene: TRBJ2-5; CDR3 protein: ASSQQERQETQY
V gene: TRBV7-8; J gene: TRBJ1-5; CDR3 protein: ASSSGTGGNQPQH
V gene: TRBV6-5; J gene: TRBJ1-2; CDR3 protein: ASQGQGTIHYGYT
V gene: TRBV11-2; J gene: TRBJ2-7; CDR3 protein: ASSPHPGGGYEQY
V gene: TRBV19; J gene: TRBJ1-4; CDR3 protein: ASSISARATNEKLF
V gene: TRBV15; J gene: TRBJ2-7; CDR3 protein: ATSRGGDSSYEQY
V gene: TRBV5-1; J gene: TRBJ1-4; CDR3 protein: ASSLSGPVANEKLF
V gene: TRBV5-1; J gene: TRBJ1-2; CDR3 protein: ASSLGGSGWGYT
V gene: TRBV5-5; J gene: TRBJ2-3; CDR3 protein: ASSFSSGGASRDTQY
V gene: TRBV6-5; J gene: TRBJ2-7; CDR3 protein: ASSRNRDPHEQY
V gene: TRBV5-1; J gene: TRBJ1-1; CDR3 protein: ASSSTGLNTEAF
V gene: TRBV5-1; J gene: TRBJ1-1; CDR3 protein: ASSIRDRVEAF
V gene: TRBV14; J gene: TRBJ1-1; CDR3 protein: ASSLRDGGLAF
V gene: TRBV2; J gene: TRBJ2-3; CDR3 protein: ASRPTGTDTDTQY
V gene: TRBV5-1; J gene: TRBJ2-5; CDR3 protein: ASRQGEETQY
V gene: TRBV18; J gene: TRBJ1-1; CDR3 protein: ASSLDNLNTEAF
V gene: TRBV10-3; J gene: TRBJ2-1; CDR3 protein: AISESWTGPYNEQF
V gene: TRBV13; J gene: TRBJ1-3; CDR3 protein: ASSARTGGNTIY
V gene: TRBV7-9; J gene: TRBJ1-1; CDR3 protein: ASSSRQGVMNTEAF
V gene: TRBV10-3; J gene: TRBJ2-7; CDR3 protein: AIRTASGGPYEQY
V gene: TRBV2; J gene: TRBJ2-1; CDR3 protein: ASSSTGIGNEQF